The T cell receptor beta chain under discussion was sequenced for a study of cytomegalovirus exposure and HLA in healthy donors. CDR3 length: 15 amino acids. CDR1 and CDR2 (germline): MNHEY, SMNVEV (reference sequence). Trimming at V came to 5 bases and at J to 8 bases, leaving 8 bases not matched to a gene. Both 60 Vbeta primers and 13 Jbeta primers went into the PCR. Profiling relied on immunoSEQ multiplex PCR, and the TCRdb table lists in-frame clones only, not all of them. The table lists about 130,000 clones, roughly two thirds of them singletons. Study-wide findings and caveats: Relative to the approximately 700-donor mean, N-insertions were reportedly fewer in an Asian-associated ancestry cluster in a later analysis. V- and J-gene trimming in TCR beta was tied to a missense DCLRE1C variant by an analysis performed later. One cluster of highly shared sequence variants probably arose as a sequencing artifact.

The table lists this clone with a count of one. No antigen is known for it. Material: PBMCs. The V call is TRBV27, the J call TRBJ2-1, with TRBD1 identical over 11 bases. The sequence derives from a man younger than 40 in good health and CMV-seropositive. The CDR3 loop reads CASSHRTGGAYEQFF. The CDR3 bases are TGTGCCAGCAGTCACCGGACAGGGGGCGCATATGAGCAGTTCTTC.